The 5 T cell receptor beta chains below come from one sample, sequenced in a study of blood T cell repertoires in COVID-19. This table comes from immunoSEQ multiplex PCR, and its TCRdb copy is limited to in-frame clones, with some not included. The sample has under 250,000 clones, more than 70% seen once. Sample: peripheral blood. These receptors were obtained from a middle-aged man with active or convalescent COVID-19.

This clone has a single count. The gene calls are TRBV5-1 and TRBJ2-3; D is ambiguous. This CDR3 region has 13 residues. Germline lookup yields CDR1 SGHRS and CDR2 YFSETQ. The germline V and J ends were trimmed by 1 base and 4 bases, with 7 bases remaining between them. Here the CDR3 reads CASSLYEADTQYF. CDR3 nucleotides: TGCGCCAGCAGCTTGTATGAGGCAGATACGCAGTATTTT.

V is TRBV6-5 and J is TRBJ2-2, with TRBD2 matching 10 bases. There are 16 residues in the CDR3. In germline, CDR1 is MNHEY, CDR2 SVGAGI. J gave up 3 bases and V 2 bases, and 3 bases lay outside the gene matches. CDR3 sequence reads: CASSYRTSGHTGELFF. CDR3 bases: TGTGCCAGCAGTTACCGGACTAGCGGACACACCGGGGAGCTGTTTTTT.

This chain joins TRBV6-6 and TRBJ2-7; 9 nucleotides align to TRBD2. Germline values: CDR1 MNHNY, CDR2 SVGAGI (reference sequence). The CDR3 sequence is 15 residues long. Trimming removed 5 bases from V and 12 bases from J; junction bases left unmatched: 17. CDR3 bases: TGTGCCAGCAGTCGCCAAGGTGGATTAGCGGGAGTCCCGTACTTC. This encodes CASSRQGGLAGVPYF.

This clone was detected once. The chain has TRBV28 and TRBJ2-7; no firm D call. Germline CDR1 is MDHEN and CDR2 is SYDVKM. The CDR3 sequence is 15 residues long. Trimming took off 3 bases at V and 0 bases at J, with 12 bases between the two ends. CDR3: CASSFSYRSSYEQYF. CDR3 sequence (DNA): TGTGCCAGCAGTTTTTCCTACAGAAGCTCCTACGAGCAGTACTTC.

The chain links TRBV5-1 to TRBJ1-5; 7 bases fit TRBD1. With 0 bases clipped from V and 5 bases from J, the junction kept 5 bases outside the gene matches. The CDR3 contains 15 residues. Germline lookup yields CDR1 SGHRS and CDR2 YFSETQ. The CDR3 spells CASSLEGTVYQPQHF. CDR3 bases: TGCGCCAGCAGCTTGGAAGGGACAGTATATCAGCCCCAGCATTTT.